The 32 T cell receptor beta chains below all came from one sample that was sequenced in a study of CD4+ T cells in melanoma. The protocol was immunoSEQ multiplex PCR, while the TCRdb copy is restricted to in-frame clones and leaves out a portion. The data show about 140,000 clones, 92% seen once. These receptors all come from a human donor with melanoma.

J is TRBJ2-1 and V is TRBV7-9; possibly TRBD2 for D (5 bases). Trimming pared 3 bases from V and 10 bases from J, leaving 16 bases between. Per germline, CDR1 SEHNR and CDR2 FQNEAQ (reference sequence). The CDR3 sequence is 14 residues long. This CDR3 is CASSFGLPAEEQFF. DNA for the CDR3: TGTGCCAGCAGCTTCGGACTGCCGGCGGAAGAGCAGTTCTTC. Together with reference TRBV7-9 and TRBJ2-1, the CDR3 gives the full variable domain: DTGVSQNPRHKITKRGQNVTFRCDPISEHNRLYWYRQTLGQGPEFLTYFQNEAQLEKSRLLSDRFSAERPKGSFSTLEIQRTEQGDSAMYLCASSFGLPAEEQFFGPGTRLTVL.

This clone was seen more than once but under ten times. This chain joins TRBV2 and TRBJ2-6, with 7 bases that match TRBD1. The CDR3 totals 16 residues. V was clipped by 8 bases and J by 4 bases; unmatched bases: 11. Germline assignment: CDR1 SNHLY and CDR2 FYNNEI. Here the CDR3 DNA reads TGTGCCAGCTCTAGGGACAGTTCTTCCGGGGCCAACGTCCTGACTTTC. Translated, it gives CASSRDSSSGANVLTF. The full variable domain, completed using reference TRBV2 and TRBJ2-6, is EPEVTQTPSHQVTQMGQEVILRCVPISNHLYFYWYRQILGQKVEFLVSFYNNEISEKSEIFDDQFSVERPDGSNFTLKIRSTKLEDSAMYFCASSRDSSSGANVLTFGAGSRLTVL.

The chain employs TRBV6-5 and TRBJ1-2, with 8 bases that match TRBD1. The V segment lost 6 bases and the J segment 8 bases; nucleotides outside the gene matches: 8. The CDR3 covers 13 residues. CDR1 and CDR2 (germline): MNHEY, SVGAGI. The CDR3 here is CASRRTGGRGYTF. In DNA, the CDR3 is TGTGCCAGCAGACGAACAGGGGGTCGGGGCTACACCTTC.

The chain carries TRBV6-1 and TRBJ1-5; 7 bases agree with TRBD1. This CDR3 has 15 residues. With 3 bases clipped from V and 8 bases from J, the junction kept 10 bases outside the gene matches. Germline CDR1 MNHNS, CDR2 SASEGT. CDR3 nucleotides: TGTGCCAGCAGTGAGGGGGCGCACAGGGGAGAGCCCCAGCATTTT. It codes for CASSEGAHRGEPQHF.

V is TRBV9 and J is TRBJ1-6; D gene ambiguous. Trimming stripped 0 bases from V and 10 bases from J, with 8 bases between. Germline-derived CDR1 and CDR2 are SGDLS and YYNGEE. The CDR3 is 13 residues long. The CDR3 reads CASSVGEESPLHF. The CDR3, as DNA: TGTGCCAGCAGCGTAGGAGAGGAGTCACCCCTCCACTTT.

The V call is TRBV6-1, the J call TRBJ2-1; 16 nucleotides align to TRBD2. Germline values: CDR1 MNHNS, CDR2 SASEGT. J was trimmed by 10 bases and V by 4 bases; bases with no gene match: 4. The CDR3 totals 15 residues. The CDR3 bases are TGTGCCAGCAGTGGGACGGGACTAGCGGGGGGGGAGCAGTTCTTC. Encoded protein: CASSGTGLAGGEQFF.

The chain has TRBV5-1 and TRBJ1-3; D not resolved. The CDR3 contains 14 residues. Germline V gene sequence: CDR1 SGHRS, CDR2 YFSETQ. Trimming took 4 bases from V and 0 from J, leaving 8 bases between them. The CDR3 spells CASSPENSGNTIYF. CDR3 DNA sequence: TGCGCCAGCAGCCCAGAAAACTCTGGAAACACCATATATTTT.

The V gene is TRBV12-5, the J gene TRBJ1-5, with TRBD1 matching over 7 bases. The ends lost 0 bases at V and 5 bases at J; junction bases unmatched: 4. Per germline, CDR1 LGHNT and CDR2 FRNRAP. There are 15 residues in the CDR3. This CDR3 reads CASGLVEGGDQPQHF. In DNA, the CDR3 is TGTGCTAGTGGTTTGGTAGAAGGGGGCGATCAGCCCCAGCATTTT. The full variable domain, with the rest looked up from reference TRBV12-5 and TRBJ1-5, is DARVTQTPRHKVTEMGQEVTMRCQPILGHNTVFWYRQTMMQGLELLAYFRNRAPLDDSGMPKDRFSAEMPDATLATLKIQPSEPRDSAVYFCASGLVEGGDQPQHFGDGTRLSIL.

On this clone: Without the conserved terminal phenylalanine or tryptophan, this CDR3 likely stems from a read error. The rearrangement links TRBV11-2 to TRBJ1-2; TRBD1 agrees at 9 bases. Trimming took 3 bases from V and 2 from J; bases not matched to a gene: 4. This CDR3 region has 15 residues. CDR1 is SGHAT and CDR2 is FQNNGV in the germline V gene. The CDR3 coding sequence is TGTGCCAGCAGCTTCGCCGGGACAGGGAACTATGGCTACACCCTC. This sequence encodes CASSFAGTGNYGYTL.

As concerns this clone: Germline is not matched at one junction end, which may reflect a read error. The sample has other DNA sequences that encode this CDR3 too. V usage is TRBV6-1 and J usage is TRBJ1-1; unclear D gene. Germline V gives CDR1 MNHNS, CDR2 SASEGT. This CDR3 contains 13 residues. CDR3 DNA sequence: TGTGCCAGCAGTGCTCCTATCGACACCGAAGCTTTCTTT. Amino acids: CASSAPIDTEAFF.

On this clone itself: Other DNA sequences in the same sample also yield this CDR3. As DNA, the CDR3 is TGTGCCAGCAGTTACTCGCGGGCCAGCAACACTGAAGCTTTCTTT. It codes for CASSYSRASNTEAFF. The V and J genes are TRBV6-5 and TRBJ1-1, with D unclear. Germline V gene lookup returns CDR1 MNHEY and CDR2 SVGAGI. There are 15 residues in the CDR3. V was shortened by 0 bases and J by 2 bases, with 10 bases between the two germline ends.

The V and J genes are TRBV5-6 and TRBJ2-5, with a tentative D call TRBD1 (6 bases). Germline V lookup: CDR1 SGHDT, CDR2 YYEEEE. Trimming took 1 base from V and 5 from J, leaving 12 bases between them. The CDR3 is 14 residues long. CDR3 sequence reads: CASSLRGSGETQYF. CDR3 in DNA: TGTGCCAGCAGCTTGAGGGGGAGTGGGGAGACCCAGTACTTC.

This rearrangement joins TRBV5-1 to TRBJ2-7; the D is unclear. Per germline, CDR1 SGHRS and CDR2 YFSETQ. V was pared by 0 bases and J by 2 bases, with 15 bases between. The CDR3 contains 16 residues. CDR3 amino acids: CASSLGPTGTAYEQYF. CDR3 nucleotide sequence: TGCGCCAGCAGCTTGGGCCCTACTGGAACAGCCTACGAGCAGTACTTC.

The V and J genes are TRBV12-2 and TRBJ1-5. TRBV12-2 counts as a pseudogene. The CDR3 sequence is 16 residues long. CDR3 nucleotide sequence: TGTGCAAGTCGCTTAGCGGCAGGGAGTTGCAATCAGCCCCAGCATTTT. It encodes CASRLAAGSCNQPQHF.

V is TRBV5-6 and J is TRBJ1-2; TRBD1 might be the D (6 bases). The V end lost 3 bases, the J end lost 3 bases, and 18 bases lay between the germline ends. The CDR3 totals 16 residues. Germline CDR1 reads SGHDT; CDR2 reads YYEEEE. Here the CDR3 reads CASSSTGTTRDYGYTF. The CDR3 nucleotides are TGTGCCAGCAGCTCGACGGGGACAACGCGGGACTATGGCTACACCTTC.

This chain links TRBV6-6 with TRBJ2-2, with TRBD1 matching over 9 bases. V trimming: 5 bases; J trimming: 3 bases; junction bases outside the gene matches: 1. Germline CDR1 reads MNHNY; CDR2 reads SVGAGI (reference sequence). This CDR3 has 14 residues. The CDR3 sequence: CASSRDRDTGELFF. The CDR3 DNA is TGTGCCAGCAGTCGGGACAGGGACACCGGGGAGCTGTTTTTT.

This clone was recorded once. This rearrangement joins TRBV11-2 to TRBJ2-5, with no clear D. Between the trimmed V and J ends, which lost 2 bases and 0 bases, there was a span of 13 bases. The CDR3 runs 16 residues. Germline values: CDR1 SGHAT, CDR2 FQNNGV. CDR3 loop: CASSLLGMVDQETQYF. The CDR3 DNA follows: TGTGCCAGCAGCTTACTAGGCATGGTAGACCAAGAGACCCAGTACTTC.

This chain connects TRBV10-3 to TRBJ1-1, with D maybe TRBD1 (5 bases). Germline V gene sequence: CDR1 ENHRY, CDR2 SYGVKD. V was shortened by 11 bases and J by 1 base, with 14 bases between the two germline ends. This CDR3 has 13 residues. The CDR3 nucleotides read TGTGCCGTCACACAGGCCGGGAACACTGAAGCTTTCTTT. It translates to CAVTQAGNTEAFF.

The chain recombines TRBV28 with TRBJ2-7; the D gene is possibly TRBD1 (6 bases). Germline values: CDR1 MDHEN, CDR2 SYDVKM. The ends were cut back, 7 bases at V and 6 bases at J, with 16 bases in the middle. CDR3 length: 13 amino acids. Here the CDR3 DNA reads TGTGCCAGCAACGACAGGCCCCTTCTCGAGCAGTACTTC. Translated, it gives CASNDRPLLEQYF.

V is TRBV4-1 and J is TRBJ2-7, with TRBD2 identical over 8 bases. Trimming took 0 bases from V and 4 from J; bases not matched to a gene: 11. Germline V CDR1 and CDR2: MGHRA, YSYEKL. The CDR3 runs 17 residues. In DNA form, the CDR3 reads TGCGCCAGCAGCCAAGATAGCGGGGCGGCTTCTTCTTACGAGCAGTACTTC. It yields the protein CASSQDSGAASSYEQYF.

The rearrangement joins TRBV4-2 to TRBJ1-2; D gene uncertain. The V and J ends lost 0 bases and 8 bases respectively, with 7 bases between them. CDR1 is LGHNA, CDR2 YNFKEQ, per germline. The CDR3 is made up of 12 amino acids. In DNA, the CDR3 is TGTGCCAGCAGCCAAGAGCGGAACGGCTACACCTTC. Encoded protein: CASSQERNGYTF.

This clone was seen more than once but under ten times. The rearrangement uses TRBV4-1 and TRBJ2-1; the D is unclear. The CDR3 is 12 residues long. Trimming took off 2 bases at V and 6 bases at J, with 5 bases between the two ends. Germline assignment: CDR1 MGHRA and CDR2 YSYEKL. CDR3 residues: CASSQTGNEQFF. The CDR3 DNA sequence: TGCGCCAGCAGCCAAACTGGCAATGAGCAGTTCTTC.

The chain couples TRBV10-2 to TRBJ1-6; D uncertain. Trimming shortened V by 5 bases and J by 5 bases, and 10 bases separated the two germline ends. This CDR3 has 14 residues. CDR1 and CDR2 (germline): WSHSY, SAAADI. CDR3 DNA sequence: TGCGCCAGCAGTAGTGTGGGGAATAATTCACCCCTCCACTTT. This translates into CASSSVGNNSPLHF.

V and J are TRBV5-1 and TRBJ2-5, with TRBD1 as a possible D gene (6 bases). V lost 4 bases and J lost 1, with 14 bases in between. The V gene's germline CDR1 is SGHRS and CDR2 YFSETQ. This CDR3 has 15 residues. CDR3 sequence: CASSDLGQSQETQYF. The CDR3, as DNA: TGCGCCAGCAGCGACCTCGGACAGTCCCAAGAGACCCAGTACTTC.

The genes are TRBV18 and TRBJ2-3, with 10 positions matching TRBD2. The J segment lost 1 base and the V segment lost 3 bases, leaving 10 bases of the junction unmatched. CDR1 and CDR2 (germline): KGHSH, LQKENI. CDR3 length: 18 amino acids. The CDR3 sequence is CASSPASGGNPGTDTQYF. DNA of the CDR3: TGTGCCAGCTCACCGGCTAGCGGGGGTAACCCCGGCACAGATACGCAGTATTTT.

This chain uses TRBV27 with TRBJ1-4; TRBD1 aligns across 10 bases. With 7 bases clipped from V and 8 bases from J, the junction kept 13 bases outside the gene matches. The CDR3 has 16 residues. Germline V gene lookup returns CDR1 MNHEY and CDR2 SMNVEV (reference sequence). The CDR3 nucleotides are TGTGCCAGCACCGCAGGTTGGGACAGGGGTTTGGAAAAACTGTTTTTT. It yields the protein CASTAGWDRGLEKLFF.

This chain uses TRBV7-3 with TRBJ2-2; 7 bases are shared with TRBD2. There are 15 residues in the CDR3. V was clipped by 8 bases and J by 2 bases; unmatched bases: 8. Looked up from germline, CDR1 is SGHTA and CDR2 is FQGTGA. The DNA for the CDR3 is TGTGCCAGCGCGCCGGGACTACCCAACACCGGGGAGCTGTTTTTT. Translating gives CASAPGLPNTGELFF.

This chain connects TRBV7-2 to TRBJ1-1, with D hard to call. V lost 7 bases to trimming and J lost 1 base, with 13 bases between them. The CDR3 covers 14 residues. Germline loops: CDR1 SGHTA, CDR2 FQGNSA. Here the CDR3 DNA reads TGTGCCAGCACTCGCACACGGGAGAACACTGAAGCTTTCTTT. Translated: CASTRTRENTEAFF.

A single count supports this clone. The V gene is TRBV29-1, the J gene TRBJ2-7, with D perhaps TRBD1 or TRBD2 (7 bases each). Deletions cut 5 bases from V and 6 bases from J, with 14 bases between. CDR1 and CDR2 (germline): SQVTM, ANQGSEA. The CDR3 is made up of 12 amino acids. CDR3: CSVRPGGAEQYF. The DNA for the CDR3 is TGCAGCGTTCGCCCAGGGGGGGCCGAGCAGTACTTC.

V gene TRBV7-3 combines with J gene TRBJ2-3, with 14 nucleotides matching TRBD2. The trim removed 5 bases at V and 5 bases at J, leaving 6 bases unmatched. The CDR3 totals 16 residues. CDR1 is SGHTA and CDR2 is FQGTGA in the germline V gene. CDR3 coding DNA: TGTGCCAGCAGCCTGACTAGCGGGGGGGCCCTAGATACGCAGTATTTT. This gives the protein CASSLTSGGALDTQYF.

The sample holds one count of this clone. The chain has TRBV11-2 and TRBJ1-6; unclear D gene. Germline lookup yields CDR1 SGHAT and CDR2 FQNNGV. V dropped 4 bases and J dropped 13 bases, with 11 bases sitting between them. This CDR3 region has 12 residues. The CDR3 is CASSSDPPPLHF. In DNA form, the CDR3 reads TGTGCCAGCAGCTCGGACCCGCCTCCCCTCCACTTT. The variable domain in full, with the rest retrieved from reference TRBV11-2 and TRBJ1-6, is EAGVAQSPRYKIIEKRQSVAFWCNPISGHATLYWYQQILGQGPKLLIQFQNNGVVDDSQLPKDRFSAERLKGVDSTLKIQPAKLEDSAVYLCASSSDPPPLHFGNGTRLTVT.

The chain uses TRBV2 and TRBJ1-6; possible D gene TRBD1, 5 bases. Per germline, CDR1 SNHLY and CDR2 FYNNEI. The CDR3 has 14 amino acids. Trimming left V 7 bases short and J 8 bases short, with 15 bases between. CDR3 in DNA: TGTGCCAGCACGGGACCGACGGACGATTCACCCCTCCACTTT. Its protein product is CASTGPTDDSPLHF.